The 22 T cell receptor beta chains in this list originate from one sample, sequenced in a study of shared clonotypes between healthy human individuals. Produced via immunoSEQ multiplex PCR; TCRdb's table is partial and in-frame only. The table includes about 1.1 million clones, approximately 80% detected once. The specimen was memory CD4+ T cells from PBMCs. The subset is: CD45RA-negative fraction. The receptors come from a man aged 18 to 35 in good health. Some clones in this sample may be carry-over from other donors' samples.

This chain uses TRBV28 with TRBJ1-1; 9 bases fit TRBD1. The CDR3 length is 14 residues. V trimming: 3 bases; J trimming: 10 bases; junction bases outside the gene matches: 9. Germline assignment: CDR1 MDHEN and CDR2 SYDVKM. Here the CDR3 DNA reads TGTGCCAGCAGTTTGTCCTGGACAGGGGATTCAGCTTTCTTT. Its protein is CASSLSWTGDSAFF.

The chain joins TRBV27 to TRBJ2-7; 7 nucleotides match TRBD1. This CDR3 is built from 16 residues. Germline CDR1 is MNHEY and CDR2 is SMNVEV (reference sequence). The V and J ends lost 5 bases and 4 bases, in that order; junction bases with no gene match: 14. DNA of the CDR3: TGTGCCAGCAGTCCCAGGACAGGTGAAATACCGTACGAGCAGTACTTC. As protein: CASSPRTGEIPYEQYF.

CDR3 region: CASSPPTGTSGFYEQYF. The DNA of the CDR3 is TGTGCCAGCTCACCGCCAACCGGGACTAGCGGGTTTTACGAGCAGTACTTC. The gene calls are TRBV18 and TRBJ2-7; 12 positions match TRBD2. The junction had 10 bases not matched to a gene; V was cut back by 3 bases and J by 4 bases. This CDR3 contains 17 residues. The germline V gene has CDR1 KGHSH and CDR2 LQKENI. Full variable domain (remainder filled in from reference TRBV18 and TRBJ2-7): NAGVMQNPRHLVRRRGQEARLRCSPMKGHSHVYWYRQLPEEGLKFMVYLQKENIIDESGMPKERFSAEFPKEGPSILRIQQVVRGDSAAYFCASSPPTGTSGFYEQYFGPGTRLTVT.

This clone was detected ten times or more. The gene calls are TRBV2 and TRBJ1-2, with unresolved D. The germline V gene encodes CDR1 SNHLY and CDR2 FYNNEI. Trimming removed 5 bases at V and 3 bases at J, with 10 bases between. The CDR3 sequence is 13 residues long. CDR3 in amino acids: CASSPIGDYGYTF. The CDR3 DNA reads TGTGCCAGCAGTCCCATTGGAGACTATGGCTACACCTTC.

The V and J genes are TRBV10-3 and TRBJ2-5; 12 bases fit TRBD1. The CDR3 length is 17 residues. The V and J ends lost 5 bases and 5 bases, in that order; junction bases with no gene match: 12. Germline loops: CDR1 ENHRY, CDR2 SYGVKD. CDR3 protein: CAISRSSAGQGAETQYF. The CDR3 DNA reads TGTGCCATCAGTAGGTCGAGTGCGGGACAGGGGGCGGAGACCCAGTACTTC.

V is TRBV27 and J is TRBJ2-7; the D is unclear. Per germline, CDR1 MNHEY and CDR2 SMNVEV (reference sequence). There are 13 residues in the CDR3. V was pared by 3 bases and J by 3 bases, with 9 bases between. The CDR3 DNA reads TGTGCCAGCAGTTTTATGGGCCGCTACGAGCAGTACTTC. As protein: CASSFMGRYEQYF.

The chain is built from TRBV6-5 and TRBJ2-7; TRBD2 is a possible D gene (5 bases). The V end lost 8 bases, the J end lost 3 bases, and 20 bases lay between the germline ends. This CDR3 spans 15 amino acids. Germline CDR1 and CDR2: MNHEY and SVGAGI. DNA for the CDR3: TGTGCCAGCGGATTCCGGGAAGACAAAAGCTACGAGCAGTACTTC. Protein: CASGFREDKSYEQYF.

The sample holds one count of this clone. This chain joins TRBV6-1 and TRBJ1-5; no firm D call. The CDR3 length is 12 residues. Germline CDR1 is MNHNS and CDR2 is SASEGT. Trimming stripped 7 bases from V and 0 bases from J, with 4 bases between. CDR3 region: CASTISNQPQHF. In DNA, the CDR3 is TGTGCCAGCACAATTAGCAATCAGCCCCAGCATTTT.

The chain joins TRBV5-1 to TRBJ2-3, with no clear D. V was trimmed by 4 bases and J by 4 bases, leaving 7 bases between them. CDR3 length: 12 residues. Germline V CDR1 and CDR2: SGHRS, YFSETQ. In DNA, the CDR3 is TGCGCCAGCAGCGAATTAGCAGATACGCAGTATTTT. Protein: CASSELADTQYF. The whole variable domain, filled in from reference TRBV5-1 and TRBJ2-3, reads KAGVTQTPRYLIKTRGQQVTLSCSPISGHRSVSWYQQTPGQGLQFLFEYFSETQRNKGNFPGRFSGRQFSNSRSEMNVSTLELGDSALYLCASSELADTQYFGPGTRLTVL.

The rearrangement uses TRBV5-8 and TRBJ2-4; D uncertain. The germline gives CDR1 SGHTS, CDR2 YDEGEE. The germline V and J ends were trimmed by 5 bases and 0 bases, with 6 bases remaining between them. The CDR3 length is 13 residues. The CDR3 sequence: CASRGIAKNIQYF. Here the CDR3 DNA reads TGTGCCAGCAGAGGAATAGCCAAAAACATTCAGTACTTC.

In its sample, this clone was seen a few times. The rearrangement joins TRBV18 to TRBJ2-7; 7 bases are shared with TRBD1. Per germline, CDR1 KGHSH and CDR2 LQKENI. The CDR3 sequence is 14 residues long. V lost 6 bases, J lost 2 bases, and 7 bases stayed unmatched. The CDR3 sequence: CASSDVQGAYEQYF. In nucleotides, the CDR3 is TGTGCCAGCTCCGATGTCCAGGGGGCCTACGAGCAGTACTTC.

The chain couples TRBV6-1 to TRBJ2-7; 12 positions match TRBD1. The CDR3 spans 15 residues. Germline V gives CDR1 MNHNS, CDR2 SASEGT. The ends lost 5 bases at V and 3 bases at J; junction bases unmatched: 5. The CDR3 nucleotides read TGTGCCAGCAGTCACGGGACAGGGGGCAGCTACGAGCAGTACTTC. Translation: CASSHGTGGSYEQYF.

The chain employs TRBV5-4 and TRBJ1-2; 7 positions agree with TRBD1. The CDR3 loop spans 13 amino acids. Germline V CDR1 and CDR2: SGHNT, YYREEE (reference sequence). Unmatched junction bases numbered 9, after V lost 5 bases and J lost 8 bases. The CDR3 DNA sequence: TGTGCCAGCAGTCGACCCTCGGGACAGGGCTACACCTTC. This codes for CASSRPSGQGYTF.

V usage is TRBV7-8 and J usage is TRBJ1-5; D call uncertain. The CDR3 is 14 amino acids. Germline V gene sequence: CDR1 SGHVS, CDR2 FQNEAQ. V lost 3 bases, J lost 3 bases, and 9 bases lay in between. The CDR3 nucleotides read TGTGCCAGCAGCTTCCGAGCGGTCAATCAGCCCCAGCATTTT. Protein: CASSFRAVNQPQHF.

Note on this clone: With a much larger clone just one base away, this may be a read error. Other DNA variants within this sample encode the same CDR3. The genes are TRBV6-5 and TRBJ2-7; no clear D. The germline CDR1 and CDR2 sequences are MNHEY and SVGAGI. CDR3 size: 14 residues. V dropped 0 bases and J dropped 2 bases, with 8 bases sitting between them. Here the CDR3 DNA reads TGTGCCAGCAGTTACTCTAGGGCACCCTACGAGCAGTACTTC. As protein: CASSYSRAPYEQYF.

The V gene is TRBV18, the J gene TRBJ2-7; D not resolved. Germline assignment: CDR1 KGHSH and CDR2 LQKENI. V lost 6 bases to trimming and J lost 6 bases, with 24 bases between them. The length of the CDR3 is 16 residues. The chain's CDR3 is CASSPQSVQNRPEQYF. The CDR3 DNA is TGTGCCAGCTCGCCCCAGTCCGTTCAAAATAGACCCGAGCAGTACTTC.

A single count supports this clone. This sequence joins TRBV5-4 and TRBJ1-1, with D perhaps matching TRBD1 (5 bases). V dropped 0 bases and J dropped 8 bases, with 20 bases sitting between them. Germline V gene data show CDR1 as SGHNT and CDR2 as YYREEE (reference sequence). The CDR3 covers 16 residues. For the CDR3, the DNA is TGTGCCAGCAGCTTGGGGGGTCCAGAAGACAGCTTAGAAGCTTTCTTT. Translating it yields CASSLGGPEDSLEAFF.

At least ten counts were recorded for this clone. The same CDR3 also results from other DNA sequences found in this sample. The chain uses TRBV18 and TRBJ1-4; a possible D gene is TRBD1 (5 bases). Per the germline V gene, CDR1 is KGHSH and CDR2 is LQKENI. The CDR3 runs 15 residues. Between the trimmed V and J ends, which lost 5 bases and 0 bases, there was a span of 10 bases. The DNA for the CDR3 is TGTGCCAGCTCATTTCAGGGACCAACTAATGAAAAACTGTTTTTT. Translating it yields CASSFQGPTNEKLFF.

This rearrangement joins TRBV5-1 to TRBJ2-7, with D unclear. With 0 bases removed from V and 4 bases from J, the gap between germline ends came to 11 bases. In germline, CDR1 is SGHRS, CDR2 YFSETQ. CDR3 length: 14 residues. The CDR3 protein is CASSLAGGVYEQYF. The CDR3 region has the DNA TGCGCCAGCAGCTTGGCCGGTGGTGTTTACGAGCAGTACTTC.

This chain links TRBV7-9 with TRBJ1-3; the D gene is possibly TRBD1 (5 bases). The V end lost 5 bases, the J end lost 7 bases, and 9 bases lay between the germline ends. CDR3 length: 12 amino acids. Germline V gene sequence: CDR1 SEHNR, CDR2 FQNEAQ (reference sequence). DNA of the CDR3: TGTGCCAGCAGCAGAGGGGAGAACACCATATATTTT. Amino acids: CASSRGENTIYF.

The gene calls are TRBV6-5 and TRBJ2-4; possibly TRBD2 for D (6 bases). V was pared by 0 bases and J by 6 bases, with 12 bases between. CDR3 size: 15 residues. Germline CDR1 is MNHEY and CDR2 is SVGAGI. In nucleotides, the CDR3 is TGTGCCAGCAGTTACTCGCGGGGTGGGAGAAACATTCAGTACTTC. It codes for CASSYSRGGRNIQYF.

J is TRBJ2-1 and V is TRBV18; 9 nucleotides line up with TRBD2. The CDR3 covers 18 residues. V lost 3 bases and J lost 0; bases outside the gene matches: 9. CDR1 KGHSH and CDR2 LQKENI come from the germline V gene. The CDR3 is CASSPYQISGSSYNEQFF. The CDR3 coding sequence is TGTGCCAGCTCACCTTATCAAATTAGCGGGAGCTCCTACAATGAGCAGTTCTTC.